These T cell receptor beta chains were read from a single sample in a study of fetal regulatory T cell absence and autoimmunity. The assay was immunoSEQ multiplex PCR, and TCRdb's table has in-frame clones only and misses some. The sample carries some 44,000 clones, approximately 80% recorded once. The specimen sequenced was cord blood. These receptors originate from a newborn boy with IPEX syndrome. The CDR3 runs from the conserved cysteine through the conserved F or W. The D gene is left open where the match is weak. Clone size is not always given. Where it is, it says once, few, many or a class for expanded clones.

CASSYGMLGNEQYF | TGTGCCAGCAGTTATGGGATGCTAGGGAACGAGCAGTACTTC | 14 | TRBV6-5 | . | TRBJ2-7 | .
CASSRLAGGVADTQYF | TGTGCCAGCAGCCGGCTAGCGGGGGGGGTTGCAGATACGCAGTATTTT | 16 | TRBV7-2 | TRBD2 | TRBJ2-3 | .
CASRATGNTEAFF | TGTGCCAGTAGGGCTACAGGGAACACTGAAGCTTTCTTT | 13 | TRBV19 | . | TRBJ1-1 | .
CASSSPRDATNEKLFF | TGCGCCAGCAGCTCCCCGAGGGATGCAACTAATGAAAAACTGTTTTTT | 16 | TRBV5-1 | . | TRBJ1-4 | once
CASSPRGTGLYSGANVLTF | TGTGCCAGCAGCCCTCGAGGGACAGGGTTATACTCTGGGGCCAACGTCCTGACTTTC | 19 | TRBV9 | TRBD1 | TRBJ2-6 | .
CASSRQNSNQPQHF | TGTGCCAGTAGTAGACAAAATAGCAATCAGCCCCAGCATTTT | 14 | TRBV19 | . | TRBJ1-5 | .
CASSRDTYGYTF | TGCGCCAGCAGCCGGGACACCTATGGCTACACCTTC | 12 | TRBV4-1 | . | TRBJ1-2 | .
CASSPLDSPADTQYF | TGTGCCAGCTCACCTCTTGACAGCCCGGCAGATACGCAGTATTTT | 15 | TRBV18 | . | TRBJ2-3 | .
CASSFRLMNTEAFF | TGTGCCAGCAGTTTCCGGCTCATGAACACTGAAGCTTTCTTT | 14 | TRBV28 | . | TRBJ1-1 | once
CSVAGQGLQYF | TGCAGCGTTGCTGGACAGGGTTTACAGTACTTC | 11 | TRBV29-1 | TRBD1 | TRBJ2-7 | .
CSATRVGELFF | TGCAGTGCTACTCGGGTCGGGGAGCTGTTTTTT | 11 | TRBV20-1 | . | TRBJ2-2 | .
CASSLVFNYGYTF | TGTGCCAGCAGCTTGGTTTTTAACTATGGCTACACCTTC | 13 | TRBV6-6 | . | TRBJ1-2 | .
CASSPRRTDFTEAFF | TGTGCCAGCAGCCCCCGACGGACGGACTTCACTGAAGCTTTCTTT | 15 | TRBV4-2 | . | TRBJ1-1 | once
CASSQDKGPYGGAPSTDTQYF | TGCGCCAGCAGCCAAGATAAGGGACCATACGGGGGGGCCCCTTCGACAGATACGCAGTATTTT | 21 | TRBV4-3 | TRBD2 | TRBJ2-3 | .
CASSLGSTDTQYF | TGTGCCAGCTCTCTCGGGAGCACAGATACGCAGTATTTT | 13 | TRBV6-5 | . | TRBJ2-3 | once
CASSLAVNYGYTF | TGTGCCAGCAGCTTGGCGGTCAACTATGGCTACACCTTC | 13 | TRBV5-5 | . | TRBJ1-2 | .
CASSVDAGARTEAFF | TGTGCCAGCAGCGTAGATGCGGGGGCGCGAACTGAAGCTTTCTTT | 15 | TRBV9 | . | TRBJ1-1 | .
CASSFGGLNTEAFF | TGTGCCAGCAGTTTTGGGGGCTTGAACACTGAAGCTTTCTTT | 14 | TRBV27 | . | TRBJ1-1 | .
CASSQVRGGYEQFF | TGCGCCAGCAGCCAAGTGCGAGGGGGCTATGAGCAGTTCTTC | 14 | TRBV4-1 | TRBD1 | TRBJ2-1 | few
CASSQEGLSSYNEQFF | TGTGCCAGCAGCCAAGAGGGACTAAGCTCCTACAATGAGCAGTTCTTC | 16 | TRBV4-2 | TRBD2 | TRBJ2-1 | .
CSVGPTSNQPQHF | TGCAGCGTCGGACCCACTAGCAATCAGCCCCAGCATTTT | 13 | TRBV29-1 | . | TRBJ1-5 | .
CASSLRGTGGVGTNEKLFF | TGTGCCAGCAGCTTAAGGGGGACAGGGGGCGTAGGAACTAATGAAAAACTGTTTTTT | 19 | TRBV11-2 | TRBD1 | TRBJ1-4 | .
CASSLDRGPTGELFF | TGTGCCAGCAGCTTGGACAGGGGACCGACCGGGGAGCTGTTTTTT | 15 | TRBV5-5 | TRBD1 | TRBJ2-2 | .
CASSLARGLAGGPRDEQFF | TGCGCCAGCAGCTTGGCCCGAGGACTAGCGGGAGGGCCGCGGGATGAGCAGTTCTTC | 19 | TRBV5-1 | TRBD2 | TRBJ2-1 | once
CASSLDGSATGELFF | TGTGCCAGCAGTTTGGACGGATCGGCCACCGGGGAGCTGTTTTTT | 15 | TRBV27 | . | TRBJ2-2 | once
CASSTDPWDEQFF | TGTGCCAGCAGTACCGACCCTTGGGATGAGCAGTTCTTC | 13 | TRBV6-5 | . | TRBJ2-1 | .
CASSPDAAYFNEQFF | TGTGCCAGCAGCCCGGACGCGGCCTACTTCAATGAGCAGTTCTTC | 15 | TRBV5-5 | . | TRBJ2-1 | .
CASSIVNTGELFF | TGTGCCAGTAGTATAGTGAACACCGGGGAGCTGTTTTTT | 13 | TRBV19 | . | TRBJ2-2 | .
CASSFGLAGAYEQYF | TGTGCCAGCAGCTTTGGACTAGCGGGGGCCTACGAGCAGTACTTC | 15 | TRBV11-2 | TRBD2 | TRBJ2-7 | .
CASSQTSGSYNEQFF | TGTGCCAGCAGTCAGACTAGCGGCTCCTACAATGAGCAGTTCTTC | 15 | TRBV11-3 | TRBD2 | TRBJ2-1 | .
CASSSGGGEAFF | TGTGCCAGCAGCTCAGGGGGGGGTGAAGCTTTCTTT | 12 | TRBV6-6 | TRBD1 | TRBJ1-1 | .
CASSEGSTTKETQYF | TGTGCCAGCAGCGAGGGCTCTACAACGAAAGAGACCCAGTACTTC | 15 | TRBV9 | . | TRBJ2-5 | .
CASTSDRPPEQFF | TGCGCCAGTACATCGGACAGGCCGCCCGAGCAGTTCTTC | 13 | TRBV10-1 | TRBD1 | TRBJ2-1 | .
CAISESTSGRYYNEQFF | TGTGCCATCAGTGAGTCGACTAGCGGGAGGTACTACAATGAGCAGTTCTTC | 17 | TRBV10-3 | TRBD2 | TRBJ2-1 | .
CASSSAGTGGYEQYF | TGCGCCAGCAGCTCAGCCGGGACAGGGGGCTACGAGCAGTACTTC | 15 | TRBV5-1 | TRBD1 | TRBJ2-7 | .
CASSFRDPRGGEKLFF | TGTGCCAGCAGTTTCCGGGACCCCCGAGGTGGTGAAAAACTGTTTTTT | 16 | TRBV27 | . | TRBJ1-4 | .
CASSIPGGEKLFF | TGTGCCAGTAGTATCCCAGGGGGCGAAAAACTGTTTTTT | 13 | TRBV19 | TRBD1 | TRBJ1-4 | .
CASRLGGYNEQFF | TGTGCCAGCAGACTAGGAGGTTACAATGAGCAGTTCTTC | 13 | TRBV6-5 | . | TRBJ2-1 | .
CASSLPTPGRASEQYF | TGCGCCAGCAGCTTACCAACCCCGGGCAGGGCGAGCGAGCAGTACTTC | 16 | TRBV5-1 | . | TRBJ2-7 | .
CASSYSPQGYTEAFF | TGTGCCAGCAGTTACTCGCCCCAGGGGTACACTGAAGCTTTCTTT | 15 | TRBV6-5 | . | TRBJ1-1 | .
CASSLLGTVNTGELFF | TGTGCCAGCAGCTTGCTTGGGACAGTGAACACCGGGGAGCTGTTTTTT | 16 | TRBV5-4 | TRBD1 | TRBJ2-2 | .